The sequence of this T cell receptor beta chain was determined in a study of T cell repertoires in ileal Crohn's disease. The overall study: Postoperative therapy was given to about half: about ten thiopurines, 15 to 20 anti-TNF agents. Whole-study results and caveats: Clonal expansions were more frequent in active smokers than non-smokers at surgery. Endoscopic recurrence occurred in every patient whose clonality exceeded 26.8%. Mucosal expansions were suggested to be mainly CD8 T cells.

V shed 4 bases, J shed 7 bases, and the junction held 13 bases outside the gene matches. Germline V gives CDR1 SGHKS, CDR2 YYEKEE (reference sequence). The CDR3 is made up of 16 amino acids. The table came from immunoSEQ multiplex PCR; TCRdb's copy has only in-frame clones and leaves some out. The table shows more than 3,500 clones, with roughly four fifths occurring only once. With regard to this clone: The target antigen is unknown.

This rearrangement joins TRBV5-5 to TRBJ1-4; TRBD1 aligns across 7 bases. This clonotype originated in an adult with Crohn's disease. What was sequenced was ileal tissue. Here the CDR3 reads CASSPGQRATGEKLFF. The DNA for the CDR3 is TGTGCCAGCAGCCCGGGACAGCGAGCCACAGGTGAAAAACTGTTTTTT.